The 20 T cell receptor beta chains in this list originate from one sample, sequenced in a study of blood T cell repertoires in COVID-19 (TCRdb year 2020). The method behind the library was the immunoSEQ multiplex PCR assay. TCRdb limited this immuneACCESS table to in-frame rearrangements with V and J called. A share of clones is missing; checked studies link under half to unresolved V genes, and the rest is unexplained. Across this sample there are almost 500,000 clones, with approximately 90% seen only once. The ten biggest clones cover around 8% of the sample. Sequencing was carried out using PBMCs or T cells enriched from blood (not recorded which). Receptor source: a woman aged 55-70 years who had recovered from COVID-19.

The CDR3 DNA reads as TGCGCCAGCAGCCAAGTGTCGCGGGATGACAATGAGCAGTTCTTC. It is translated as CASSQVSRDDNEQFF. This chain connects TRBV4-1 to TRBJ2-1; TRBD2 might be the D (6 bases). The V and J ends lost 1 base and 5 bases respectively, with 12 bases between them. This CDR3 has 15 residues. Germline values: CDR1 MGHRA, CDR2 YSYEKL.

This clone occurred many times. The J gene is TRBJ1-4, the V gene TRBV2, with D possibly matching TRBD1 (5 bases). Germline V gives CDR1 SNHLY, CDR2 FYNNEI. The CDR3 consists of 14 residues. The V end lost 0 bases, the J end lost 7 bases, and 9 bases lay between the germline ends. The CDR3 sequence: CASSEAGRAEKLFF. The CDR3 DNA follows: TGTGCCAGCAGTGAAGCGGGGCGAGCTGAAAAACTGTTTTTT.

V usage is TRBV5-1 and J usage is TRBJ1-6; a possible D gene is TRBD1 (5 bases). The CDR3 sequence is 13 residues long. V lost 4 bases and J lost 6, with 8 bases in between. From germline, CDR1 is SGHRS and CDR2 YFSETQ. The CDR3 sequence: CASSQGSNSPLHF. DNA for the CDR3: TGCGCCAGCAGCCAGGGTTCTAATTCACCCCTCCACTTT.

The chain is built from TRBV3-1 (or the pseudogene TRBV3-2) and TRBJ1-2; perhaps TRBD1 as D (6 bases). Trimming removed 1 base at V and 7 bases at J, with 10 bases between. The CDR3 has 13 residues. Germline V gene lookup returns CDR1 LGHDT and CDR2 YNNKEL (reference sequence). Here the CDR3 reads CASSQGKGGGYTF. CDR3 DNA sequence: TGTGCCAGCAGCCAAGGAAAAGGGGGTGGCTACACCTTC.

J is TRBJ1-2 and V is TRBV6-6, with D unclear. The V end lost 2 bases, the J end lost 4 bases, and 17 bases lay between the germline ends. Germline CDR1 and CDR2: MNHNY and SVGAGI (reference sequence). This CDR3 region has 16 residues. CDR3 loop: CASSYRRPTEGYGYTF. CDR3 coding DNA: TGTGCCAGCAGTTACCGCCGACCCACGGAGGGCTATGGCTACACCTTC.

Only one count was recorded for this clone. In DNA, the CDR3 is TGTGCCAGCGGAGGACAGAATGAAAAACTGTTTTTT. It specifies CASGGQNEKLFF. This chain uses TRBV9 with TRBJ1-4; weak D call: TRBD1 (6 bases). CDR1 is SGDLS, CDR2 YYNGEE, per germline. This CDR3 contains 12 residues. Trimming removed 7 bases from V and 5 bases from J, with 9 bases in between.

This clone occurred once. The gene calls are TRBV11-3 and TRBJ1-1; 9 bases map to TRBD1. V was clipped by 7 bases and J by 4 bases; unmatched bases: 4. The germline CDR1 and CDR2 sequences are SGHNT and YENEEA. The CDR3 has 13 amino acids. CDR3 nucleotide sequence: TGTGCCAGCACCCGACAGGGGGGCACTGAAGCTTTCTTT. Translated: CASTRQGGTEAFF.

The chain combines TRBV9 with TRBJ2-7; 7 bases line up with TRBD1. Unmatched junction bases numbered 5, after V lost 2 bases and J lost 6 bases. This CDR3 contains 13 residues. Germline CDR1 and CDR2: SGDLS and YYNGEE. The chain's CDR3 is CASSVTGLSEQYF. The CDR3 DNA reads TGTGCCAGCAGCGTGACAGGGCTCTCCGAGCAGTACTTC.

The chain recombines TRBV12-5 with TRBJ2-7; perhaps TRBD1 as D (6 bases). The CDR3 extends over 15 amino acids. V was pared by 3 bases and J by 2 bases, with 14 bases between. Germline values: CDR1 LGHNT, CDR2 FRNRAP. The CDR3 DNA is TGTGCTAGTGGTTTTCATCAGGGGCCCACCTACGAGCAGTACGTC. Translation gives CASGFHQGPTYEQYV.

The genes are TRBV5-1 and TRBJ2-3; 12 nucleotides agree with TRBD2. Germline V lookup: CDR1 SGHRS, CDR2 YFSETQ. V was pared by 3 bases and J by 4 bases, with 6 bases of the junction left unmatched. CDR3 length: 16 amino acids. CDR3 region: CASSSTSGGLADTQYF. The CDR3, as DNA: TGCGCCAGCAGCTCAACTAGCGGGGGGTTGGCAGATACGCAGTATTTT.

The chain couples TRBV10-2 to TRBJ1-1; 7 positions agree with TRBD1. The CDR3 covers 15 residues. Germline CDR1 and CDR2: WSHSY and SAAADI. After removal of 8 bases from V and 2 bases from J, the junction contained 11 bases not matched to a gene. DNA for the CDR3: TGCGCCAGCCGGATCCGGGACAGCGGAAACACTGAAGCTTTCTTT. This sequence encodes CASRIRDSGNTEAFF.

The J gene is TRBJ2-1, the V gene TRBV7-2; the match to TRBD1 covers 9 bases. CDR1 SGHTA and CDR2 FQGNSA come from the germline V gene. The CDR3 is 15 residues long. V was clipped by 5 bases and J by 6 bases; unmatched bases: 8. This CDR3 reads CASSRTGEGGNEQFF. The CDR3 coding sequence is TGTGCCAGCAGCCGGACAGGGGAGGGGGGCAATGAGCAGTTCTTC.

V gene TRBV7-9 combines with J gene TRBJ1-1, with D unresolved. In germline, CDR1 is SEHNR, CDR2 FQNEAQ (reference sequence). This CDR3 has 11 amino acids. Trimming pared 5 bases from V and 3 bases from J, leaving 4 bases between. CDR3 amino acids: CASSLDTEAFF. The CDR3 bases are TGTGCCAGCAGCCTCGACACTGAAGCTTTCTTT.

CDR3 in DNA: TGTGCCAGCAGCCTAGACAGTTCCTATGGCTACACCTTC. Protein: CASSLDSSYGYTF. The V gene is TRBV7-6, the J gene TRBJ1-2, with D maybe TRBD1 (5 bases). Trimming stripped 5 bases from V and 4 bases from J, with 11 bases between. CDR3 length: 13 residues. Per germline, CDR1 SGHVS and CDR2 FNYEAQ.

Regarding this clone: Other DNA sequences in this sample translate to the same CDR3. This chain links TRBV5-1 with TRBJ2-3; possibly TRBD2 for D (6 bases). Trimming cost V 2 bases and J 0 bases, with 13 bases left between them. In germline, CDR1 is SGHRS, CDR2 YFSETQ. The CDR3 has 16 amino acids. The CDR3 here is CASSFTGDPSTDTQYF. The CDR3 bases are TGCGCCAGCAGCTTTACGGGAGACCCTAGCACAGATACGCAGTATTTT.

The CDR3 DNA reads as TGTGCCAGCAGCCAAGGAAGCGGCACTGAAGCTTTCTTT. The encoded protein is CASSQGSGTEAFF. The V call is TRBV3-1 (or the pseudogene TRBV3-2), the J call TRBJ1-1; the D is unclear. Germline V gives CDR1 LGHDT, CDR2 YNNKEL (reference sequence). The length of the CDR3 is 13 residues. V shed 1 base and J shed 4 bases, with 7 bases lying between them.

This chain uses TRBV20-1 with TRBJ2-1, with a possible D match to TRBD2 (6 bases). Germline V gene data show CDR1 as DFQATT and CDR2 as SNEGSKA (reference sequence). V was pared by 3 bases and J by 7 bases, with 10 bases between. This CDR3 is 12 amino acids long. CDR3 amino acids: CSASTGGNEQFF. The CDR3 DNA is TGCAGTGCTAGTACCGGGGGAAATGAGCAGTTCTTC.

This chain connects TRBV6-5 to TRBJ1-2; 9 bases align to TRBD1. CDR1 and CDR2 from the germline V gene are MNHEY and SVGAGI. The CDR3 has 11 residues. V shed 5 bases and J 14 bases; nucleotides not matched to a gene: 6. CDR3 amino acids: CASSTQGAGTF. The DNA of the CDR3 is TGTGCCAGCAGTACACAGGGGGCTGGGACCTTC.

The chain joins TRBV30 to TRBJ1-1; D might be TRBD1 (5 bases). Trimming took off 8 bases at V and 3 bases at J, with 13 bases between the two ends. The CDR3 is made up of 12 amino acids. CDR1 and CDR2 from the germline V gene are GTSNPN and SVGIG (reference sequence). Here the CDR3 reads CALEGFYTEAFF. CDR3 in DNA: TGTGCCCTGGAGGGGTTTTACACTGAAGCTTTCTTT.

This clone was seen a handful of times. This chain connects TRBV5-8 to TRBJ1-5, with D tentatively TRBD1 (5 bases). Trimming took 1 base from V and 2 from J, leaving 10 bases between them. The CDR3 covers 15 residues. Germline values: CDR1 SGHTS, CDR2 YDEGEE. The CDR3 nucleotides are TGTGCCAGCAGCTTGTGGGGGGTGGGCAATCAGCCCCAGCATTTT. It codes for CASSLWGVGNQPQHF. Combining the CDR3 with reference TRBV5-8 and TRBJ1-5 gives the whole variable domain EAGVTQSPTHLIKTRGQQATLRCSPISGHTSVYWYQQALGLGLQFLLWYDEGEERNRGNFPPRFSGRQFPNYSSELNVNALELEDSALYLCASSLWGVGNQPQHFGDGTRLSIL.